What follows are 29 T cell receptor beta chains derived from one specimen sequenced in a study of T cell repertoires in cytomegalovirus infection. One entry per CDR3 protein results from TCRdb running MiXCR on the reads. This sample has approximately 240,000 distinct CDR3 sequences; 9% to 15% occur once, and the top ten carry approximately 1.6%. Sequenced input: PBMCs. These receptors were taken from a human donor in good health (CMV status not recorded). Some clones in this sample may be carry-over from other donors' samples.

This clonotype was detected ten times or more. V usage is TRBV7-2 and J usage is TRBJ2-3; 10 bases map to TRBD2. This CDR3 is 17 amino acids long. The J segment lost 4 bases and the V segment lost 0 bases, leaving 7 bases of the junction unmatched. Germline V gene data show CDR1 as SGHTA and CDR2 as FQGNSA. The CDR3 region has the DNA TGTGCCAGCAGCTTAGCCAGCGGGGGGGCTCACGCAGATACGCAGTATTTT. It specifies CASSLASGGAHADTQYF.

The gene calls are TRBV29-1 and TRBJ2-2; TRBD2 matches at 12 bases. V was pared by 4 bases and J by 2 bases, with 8 bases of the junction left unmatched. The CDR3 spans 17 residues. Germline-derived CDR1 and CDR2 are SQVTM and ANQGSEA. Written as DNA, the CDR3 is TGCAGCGTTGGAGGTGGACTAGCGGGGTTCAACACCGGGGAGCTGTTTTTT. Encoded protein: CSVGGGLAGFNTGELFF.

In this sample, this clonotype turned up many times. The rearrangement uses TRBV6-4 and TRBJ2-2, with TRBD1 matching 7 bases. After removal of 6 bases from V and 2 bases from J, the junction contained 6 bases not matched to a gene. Germline V gene data show CDR1 as MRHNA and CDR2 as SNTAGT. This CDR3 comprises 15 residues. DNA of the CDR3: TGTGCCAGCAGCGATGAAGGGGGCAACACCGGGGAGCTGTTTTTT. It translates to CASSDEGGNTGELFF.

This clonotype was counted ten times or more. This chain joins TRBV7-2 and TRBJ1-3, with TRBD1 identical over 7 bases. J was trimmed by 2 bases and V by 4 bases; bases with no gene match: 2. Germline CDR1 reads SGHTA; CDR2 reads FQGNSA. The CDR3 loop spans 14 amino acids. The CDR3: CASSYRGPGNTIYF. The CDR3 DNA is TGTGCCAGCAGCTACAGGGGTCCTGGAAACACCATATATTTT.

The chain employs TRBV28 and TRBJ1-1, with D perhaps matching TRBD1 (6 bases). The CDR3 runs to 11 residues. Trimming removed 8 bases at V and 12 bases at J, with 16 bases between. Germline V lookup: CDR1 MDHEN, CDR2 SYDVKM. DNA of the CDR3: TGTGCCAGCGGCTCGACAGGCGGGACTTTCTTT. Translated, it gives CASGSTGGTFF.

The chain has TRBV20-1 and TRBJ2-3; tentatively, D is TRBD2 (6 bases). This CDR3 has 15 amino acids. Germline assignment: CDR1 DFQATT and CDR2 SNEGSKA (reference sequence). Trimming removed 6 bases from V and 0 bases from J, with 16 bases in between. As DNA, the CDR3 is TGCAGTGCGAATCGAGCCGGGACTAGCACAGATACGCAGTATTTT. It is translated as CSANRAGTSTDTQYF.

This clonotype was seen many times. V and J are TRBV2 and TRBJ2-3; the D gene is possibly TRBD2 (6 bases). The ends were cut back, 1 base at V and 1 base at J, with 9 bases in the middle. The V gene's germline CDR1 is SNHLY and CDR2 FYNNEI. The CDR3 covers 15 residues. For the CDR3, the DNA is TGTGCCAGCAGTGAAGAGTCTAGCGGCACAGATACGCAGTATTTT. Translated, it gives CASSEESSGTDTQYF.

This clonotype was seen at least ten times. The chain carries TRBV19 and TRBJ1-4; D might be TRBD1 (5 bases). The CDR3 runs 18 residues. Germline CDR1 is LNHDA and CDR2 is SQIVND (reference sequence). The V gene lost 3 bases and the J gene lost 0 bases, with 17 bases spanning the gap. This CDR3 reads CASSIFGSGSATNEKLFF. The DNA for the CDR3 is TGTGCCAGTAGTATTTTTGGGTCAGGGTCTGCAACTAATGAAAAACTGTTTTTT.

This sequence joins TRBV12-3 or TRBV12-4 and TRBJ1-2, with 10 bases fitting TRBD1. The V segment lost 10 bases and the J segment 8 bases; nucleotides outside the gene matches: 13. This CDR3 is 14 amino acids long. The CDR3 nucleotides are TGTGCCACCACCCTGACAGGGGGCGTTGAGGGCTACACCTTC. Translating gives CATTLTGGVEGYTF.

The CDR3 bases are TGTGCCAGCAGTGTTCAGGGGGCGCGAACTGAAGCTTTCTTT. As protein: CASSVQGARTEAFF. The chain couples TRBV2 to TRBJ1-1; 8 nucleotides match TRBD1. The germline V gene encodes CDR1 SNHLY and CDR2 FYNNEI. The CDR3 loop spans 14 amino acids. V gave up 4 bases and J gave up 5 bases; unmatched junction bases: 6.

The rearrangement links TRBV30 to TRBJ1-2; D might be TRBD1 (6 bases). Germline lookup yields CDR1 GTSNPN and CDR2 SVGIG (reference sequence). The germline V and J ends were trimmed by 3 bases and 5 bases, with 16 bases remaining between them. CDR3 length: 14 residues. CDR3 bases: TGTGCCTGGAGCACACACAGGGCGTCGTATGGCTACACCTTC. Its protein product is CAWSTHRASYGYTF.

This clonotype was counted at least ten times. This chain connects TRBV7-2 to TRBJ1-1, with a possible D match to TRBD1 (6 bases). The V gene lost 6 bases and the J gene lost 4 bases, with 18 bases spanning the gap. CDR1 is SGHTA and CDR2 is FQGNSA in the germline V gene. CDR3 length equals 15 residues. Written as DNA, the CDR3 is TGTGCCAGCAGTCCCGCCCCGACAGGACTCACTGAAGCTTTCTTT. Encoded protein: CASSPAPTGLTEAFF.

This clonotype was found a few times. The chain uses TRBV24-1 and TRBJ2-3, with no clear D. Germline V lookup: CDR1 KGHDR, CDR2 SFDVKD. V was pared by 4 bases and J by 5 bases, with 21 bases between. This CDR3 region has 17 residues. The CDR3 loop reads CATSDSTGGPREDTQYF. The CDR3 DNA is TGTGCCACCAGTGACTCGACGGGTGGACCACGAGAAGATACGCAGTATTTT.

In its sample, this clonotype was seen many times. The V gene is TRBV28, the J gene TRBJ2-1, with TRBD2 as a possible D gene (5 bases). This CDR3 spans 12 amino acids. V lost 3 bases, J lost 13 bases, and 13 bases lay in between. Germline V gene data show CDR1 as MDHEN and CDR2 as SYDVKM. The CDR3: CASSFRRTPQFF. In DNA, the CDR3 is TGTGCCAGCAGTTTTCGTAGGACTCCTCAGTTCTTC.

This clonotype was picked up a small number of times. CDR3 amino acids: CASSLGRRVNYGYTF. For the CDR3, the DNA is TGTGCCAGCAGCTTAGGGCGTAGGGTTAACTATGGCTACACCTTC. J is TRBJ1-2 and V is TRBV7-2; the D is unclear. The germline V and J ends were trimmed by 1 base and 1 base, with 10 bases remaining between them. The CDR3 has 15 residues. Per the germline V gene, CDR1 is SGHTA and CDR2 is FQGNSA.

This clonotype was counted ten times or more. The gene calls are TRBV7-2 and TRBJ2-7; the D call may be TRBD1 or TRBD2 (6 bases each). The CDR3 is 17 amino acids. V was trimmed by 5 bases and J by 5 bases, leaving 25 bases between them. Germline CDR1 SGHTA, CDR2 FQGNSA. The CDR3 nucleotides read TGTGCCAGCAGCCTCACAATTCTCTGGGGGGCGAGGAACGAGCAGTACTTC. Translated: CASSLTILWGARNEQYF.

As to this clonotype: Possible read error: a much larger clone is one base away. The rearrangement links TRBV19 to TRBJ1-1; D is undetermined. The V gene's germline CDR1 is LNHDA and CDR2 SQIVND (reference sequence). This CDR3 spans 13 amino acids. CDR3 sequence: CARSMAVNTEAFF. The CDR3 DNA is TGTGCCCGTAGTATGGCGGTGAACACTGAAGCTTTCTTT.

The V and J genes are TRBV20-1 and TRBJ1-5; tentatively, D is TRBD1 (5 bases). V was cut by 0 bases and J by 5 bases, with 14 bases left in between. This CDR3 contains 15 residues. Germline values: CDR1 DFQATT, CDR2 SNEGSKA (reference sequence). The CDR3 loop reads CSARDPRGKDQPQHF. DNA of the CDR3: TGCAGTGCTAGAGATCCACGGGGGAAGGATCAGCCCCAGCATTTT.

CDR3 DNA sequence: TGTGCCAGTAGCTCGTGGGGTACTGGCAATCAGCCCCAGCATTTT. The encoded protein is CASSSWGTGNQPQHF. This chain connects TRBV19 to TRBJ1-5; unclear D gene. From germline, CDR1 is LNHDA and CDR2 SQIVND (reference sequence). V was cut by 6 bases and J by 2 bases, with 14 bases left in between. This CDR3 spans 15 amino acids.

This clonotype was seen many times. The rearrangement links TRBV7-8 to TRBJ1-2; perhaps TRBD1 as D (6 bases). The CDR3 runs 14 residues. CDR1 is SGHVS, CDR2 FQNEAQ, per germline. V lost 4 bases and J lost 8, with 17 bases in between. The chain's CDR3 is CASSSRTADEGYTF. The CDR3 nucleotides read TGTGCCAGCAGCTCCCGGACAGCCGATGAGGGCTACACCTTC. The full variable domain, rest sourced from reference TRBV7-8 and TRBJ1-2, is GAGVSQSPRYKVAKRGQDVALRCDPISGHVSLFWYQQALGQGPEFLTYFQNEAQLDKSGLPSDRFFAERPEGSVSTLKIQRTQQEDSAVYLCASSSRTADEGYTFGSGTRLTVV.

This clonotype has at least ten counts. This chain connects TRBV7-2 to TRBJ2-2; tentative D call: TRBD1 (6 bases). V lost 5 bases to trimming and J lost 6 bases, with 19 bases between them. The CDR3 spans 16 residues. CDR1 and CDR2 from the germline V gene are SGHTA and FQGNSA. The CDR3 DNA reads as TGTGCCAGCAGCCTCCCAGGGGAAGGGAAACCCGGGGAGCTGTTTTTT. It translates to CASSLPGEGKPGELFF.

This clonotype appeared many times. The chain carries TRBV7-2 and TRBJ2-3; 9 bases line up with TRBD2. Looked up from germline, CDR1 is SGHTA and CDR2 is FQGNSA. This CDR3 region has 13 residues. The trim removed 1 base at V and 15 bases at J, leaving 8 bases unmatched. The CDR3 sequence: CASSLEAGGVVYF. Written as DNA, the CDR3 is TGTGCCAGCAGCTTAGAAGCGGGGGGAGTTGTATATTTT.

This clonotype was found many times. The chain has TRBV7-2 and TRBJ2-6; D might be TRBD2 (5 bases). CDR3 length equals 17 residues. Trimming removed 4 bases from V and 2 bases from J, with 15 bases in between. Germline V gene sequence: CDR1 SGHTA, CDR2 FQGNSA. The CDR3 DNA sequence: TGTGCCAGCAGCTCGTTCCGGGGAAGAACTGGGGCCAACGTCCTGACTTTC. It is translated as CASSSFRGRTGANVLTF.

This clonotype was counted ten times or more. This sequence joins TRBV7-2 and TRBJ2-3; 12 bases map to TRBD2. V dropped 1 base and J dropped 2; count of bases not matched to a gene: 7. The germline CDR1 and CDR2 sequences are SGHTA and FQGNSA. The CDR3 loop spans 18 amino acids. The CDR3, as DNA: TGTGCCAGCAGCTTAGTTTCTCTAGCGGGAGGGAACACAGATACGCAGTATTTT. Translated: CASSLVSLAGGNTDTQYF.

This clonotype was observed many times. The gene calls are TRBV28 and TRBJ2-7; D is undetermined. V dropped 3 bases and J dropped 2 bases, with 5 bases sitting between them. The CDR3 is 12 amino acids. Germline CDR1 MDHEN, CDR2 SYDVKM. Here the CDR3 reads CASSLNPYEQYF. CDR3 sequence (DNA): TGTGCCAGCAGTTTGAATCCCTACGAGCAGTACTTC.

V usage is TRBV7-6 and J usage is TRBJ2-1; 8 nucleotides line up with TRBD2. Germline V gene lookup returns CDR1 SGHVS and CDR2 FNYEAQ. This CDR3 spans 21 amino acids. V was pared by 2 bases and J by 3 bases, with 21 bases of the junction left unmatched. CDR3 coding DNA: TGTGCCAGCAGCTTACTAGTGGGACTAGTGGGAGGCAGGGGAGACTACAATGAGCAGTTCTTC. Protein sequence: CASSLLVGLVGGRGDYNEQFF.

The chain has TRBV19 and TRBJ1-2; TRBD1 agrees at 9 bases. This CDR3 comprises 13 residues. V dropped 7 bases and J dropped 2; count of bases not matched to a gene: 2. Looked up from germline, CDR1 is LNHDA and CDR2 is SQIVND (reference sequence). CDR3 DNA sequence: TGTGCCAGTACCACAGGGGGCAACTATGGCTACACCTTC. Protein product: CASTTGGNYGYTF.

The table lists this clonotype with many counts. The chain couples TRBV5-4 to TRBJ2-3; TRBD1 agrees at 8 bases. This CDR3 is built from 16 residues. Trimming at V came to 4 bases and at J to 1 base, leaving 8 bases not matched to a gene. Germline V CDR1 and CDR2: SGHNT, YYREEE (reference sequence). CDR3 region: CASSIAGTGRTDTQYF. As DNA, the CDR3 is TGTGCCAGCAGCATCGCCGGGACAGGCCGCACAGATACGCAGTATTTT. Full variable domain (rest looked up from reference TRBV5-4 and TRBJ2-3): ETGVTQSPTHLIKTRGQQVTLRCSSQSGHNTVSWYQQALGQGPQFIFQYYREEENGRGNFPPRFSGLQFPNYSSELNVNALELDDSALYLCASSIAGTGRTDTQYFGPGTRLTVL.

This clonotype was seen repeatedly, ten times or more. This chain links TRBV7-2 with TRBJ1-1; possible D gene TRBD1, 6 bases. This CDR3 contains 14 residues. V gave up 4 bases and J gave up 6 bases, with 15 bases separating them. CDR1 and CDR2 from the germline V gene are SGHTA and FQGNSA. The DNA of the CDR3 is TGTGCCAGCAGCTCACCCTCAGGGGTTGCTGAAGCTTTCTTT. Translated: CASSSPSGVAEAFF.